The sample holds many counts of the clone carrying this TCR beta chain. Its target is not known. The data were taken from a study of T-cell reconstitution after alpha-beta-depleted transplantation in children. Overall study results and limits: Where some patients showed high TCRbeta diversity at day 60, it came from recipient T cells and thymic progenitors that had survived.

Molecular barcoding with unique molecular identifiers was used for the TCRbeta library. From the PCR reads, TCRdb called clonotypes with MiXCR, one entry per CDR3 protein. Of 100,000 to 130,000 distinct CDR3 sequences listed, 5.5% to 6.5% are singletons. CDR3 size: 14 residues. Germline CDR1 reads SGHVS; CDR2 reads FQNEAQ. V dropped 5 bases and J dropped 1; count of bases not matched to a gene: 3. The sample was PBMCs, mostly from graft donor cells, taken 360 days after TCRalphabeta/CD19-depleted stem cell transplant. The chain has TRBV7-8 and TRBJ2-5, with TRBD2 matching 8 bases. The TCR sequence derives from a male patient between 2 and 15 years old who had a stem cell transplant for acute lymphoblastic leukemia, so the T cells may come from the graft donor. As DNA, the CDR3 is TGTGCCAGCAGCCGCACTAGCGGCCAAGAGACCCAGTACTTC. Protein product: CASSRTSGQETQYF.